Below, one TCR beta chain is given with its context. The antigen is unknown. V lost 5 bases and J lost 4; bases outside the gene matches: 3. CDR3 length: 14 amino acids. Germline V gives CDR1 ENHRY, CDR2 SYGVKD. These data originate in a study of cytomegalovirus exposure and HLA in healthy donors. The donors gave bone marrow, and they were healthy. PCR amplification relied on 60 Vbeta primers (plus 13 Jbeta primers). Assay: immunoSEQ multiplex PCR; the TCRdb copy retains only in-frame clones and omits some. The sample yields 130,000 to 150,000 clones, over 75% seen once. Notes on the study in general: Reports showed the classifier diagnosing cytomegalovirus status with high specificity and sensitivity.

The clonotype originates from a woman aged 30 to 39 in good health and CMV-seronegative. The sequenced sample consisted of PBMCs. The chain combines TRBV10-3 with TRBJ2-5; 11 bases match TRBD1. DNA of the CDR3: TGTGCCATCAGTACGGGACAGGGGGTAGAGACCCAGTACTTC. Amino acids: CAISTGQGVETQYF.